There are a few counts of the clone carrying this T cell receptor beta chain. The source of the sample is a study of blood T cell repertoires in COVID-19. For the study at large: Researchers got acute and convalescent COVID-19 samples from the United States, Italy and Spain. PBMCs, B-cell-depleted T cells, or T cells provided the cDNA or gDNA that made up the material.

Germline V CDR1 and CDR2: MNHEY, SVGAGI. V was clipped by 0 bases and J by 6 bases; unmatched bases: 8. The CDR3 spans 16 residues. Original processing methods: By means of reference gene primer amplification, nucleated cell counts were estimated. Here immunoSEQ multiplex PCR was the method, and the copy in TCRdb shows in-frame clones only, minus some. V and J calls plus clone size are reproduced from that table; the DNA served to infer D and trimming. The table shows approximately 300,000 clones, with 80% to 90% occurring only once. The receptor comes from a woman between 45 and 65 years old with acute or convalescent COVID-19. The V call is TRBV6-5, the J call TRBJ2-1; 7 bases are shared with TRBD2. Sequencing was done on a sample of peripheral blood. As DNA, the CDR3 is TGTGCCAGCAGTTACTCGGGCAGCGGGGAACTCAATGAGCAGTTCTTC. It codes for CASSYSGSGELNEQFF.